This T cell receptor (beta chain) was captured by sequencing in a study of immune evolution from preneoplasia to lung adenocarcinoma. As for the study in general: HLA loss of heterozygosity: around 6.5% AIS, 15% MIA, more than 25% ADC, none AAH. Study outcomes and limitations: KRAS-mutant nodules had the highest T cell clonality. Top clone share appeared to fall from AAH through AIS, MIA, adenocarcinoma. Later-stage lesions seemingly showed higher T cell density and diversity than normal lung.

Comment on this clone: Its antigen remains unknown.

Germline trimming cut 5 bases from V and 5 bases from J; bases unmatched to any gene: 10. The germline V gene encodes CDR1 SGHRS and CDR2 YFSETQ. This CDR3 has 15 residues. Sequencing was performed with immunoSEQ multiplex PCR; in TCRdb, only in-frame clones are kept and a portion is missing. The sample contains about 6,500 clones, 84% of which appear only once. This rearrangement joins TRBV5-1 to TRBJ2-5; the match to TRBD1 covers 9 bases. The TCR comes from an older donor with lung adenocarcinoma. The sequenced material came from FFPE lung adenocarcinoma in situ tissue. CDR3 residues: CASRNEQGAGETQYF. Written as DNA, the CDR3 is TGCGCCAGCAGAAACGAACAGGGGGCAGGGGAGACCCAGTACTTC.